This T cell receptor (beta chain) was recorded in a study of blood T cells in healthy people across ages. Combining a sample-barcoded 5' primer with a J-beta primer mix, a second PCR ran for about 6 to 11 cycles. TCRdb redid the calling of the 5' RACE reads with MiXCR, one entry per CDR3 protein. Found here are about 1.8 million distinct CDR3 sequences, around half of them singletons; the top ten hold over 2%. This CDR3 comprises 12 residues. Germline V gene sequence: CDR1 DFQATT, CDR2 SNEGSKA (reference sequence). The V gene lost 4 bases and the J gene lost 3 bases, with 10 bases spanning the gap. Sequencing was carried out using blood. The chain joins TRBV20-1 to TRBJ2-7; D is perhaps TRBD1 (5 bases). The TCR originated in a woman in her thirties or forties in good health. CDR3 DNA: TGCAGTGCTAATTGGGGCAGCTACGAGCAGTACTTC. It yields the protein CSANWGSYEQYF.